This is a list of T cell receptor beta chains from one sample in a study of blood T cell repertoires in COVID-19. Here immunoSEQ multiplex PCR was the method, and the copy in TCRdb shows in-frame clones only, minus some. The sample carries about 140,000 clones, 65% to 90% recorded once. The source material was peripheral blood. Receptors originate from a man aged 45-65 years with acute or convalescent COVID-19. Both conserved end residues are part of each CDR3. The order of the fields is clone size, J gene, V gene, D gene, CDR3 DNA, CDR3 protein. A D gene is named only where the DNA matches it firmly. Clone sizes are given selectively: once, few, many, or a class where the clone is expanded.

>.|TRBJ2-3|TRBV5-1|TRBD2
TGCGCCAGCAGCTTAACGACTAGCGGGAGATCCACAGATACGCAGTATTTT
CASSLTTSGRSTDTQYF
>.|TRBJ1-1|TRBV2|TRBD1
TGTGCCAGCAGTCGACAGGGCGGGAACACTGAAGCTTTCTTT
CASSRQGGNTEAFF
>.|TRBJ2-3|TRBV5-1|.
TGCGCCAGCAGCTTAGGGCAGGGTGAGACAGATACGCAGTATTTT
CASSLGQGETDTQYF
>.|TRBJ1-2|TRBV18|.
TGTGCCAGCTCACCCGTAGGGGGGGCGCAAAACTATGGCTACACCTTC
CASSPVGGAQNYGYTF
>.|TRBJ2-3|TRBV30|.
TGTGCCTGGAGTCAGGGCAGACACACAGATACGCAGTATTTT
CAWSQGRHTDTQYF
>.|TRBJ2-7|TRBV30|.
TGTGCCTGGAGTGCGTGGGGGCACGAGCAGTACTTC
CAWSAWGHEQYF
>.|TRBJ1-1|TRBV5-1|.
TGCGCCAGCAGCTTTGGGCAGGGAAGAACTGAAGCTTTCTTT
CASSFGQGRTEAFF
>.|TRBJ2-6|TRBV18|TRBD1
TGTGCCAGCTCACCGGGGACAGGGGGCTCTGGGGCCAACGTCCTGACTTTC
CASSPGTGGSGANVLTF
>.|TRBJ1-3|TRBV30|.
TGTGCCTGGAGTATCGACAGTACTCAGCCCACCATATATTTT
CAWSIDSTQPTIYF
>.|TRBJ2-1|TRBV28|TRBD2
TGTGCCAGCCTAGCGGGACCCTACAATGAGCAGTTCTTC
CASLAGPYNEQFF
>.|TRBJ2-3|TRBV5-1|.
TGCGCCAGCAGCTTGGCCGCGGGACTGAGCACAGATACGCAGTATTTT
CASSLAAGLSTDTQYF
>.|TRBJ1-3|TRBV27|TRBD1
TGTGCCAGCAATTCTTCCTCCCTATGGGACAGGGATTACAGAAACACCATATATTTT
CASNSSSLWDRDYRNTIYF
>.|TRBJ1-5|TRBV19|TRBD1
TGTGCCAGTAGTGTACAGGGGGACAATCAGCCCCAGCATTTT
CASSVQGDNQPQHF
>once|TRBJ1-5|TRBV28|.
TGTGCCAGCAGCCGACTCAGGGAAGGCAATCAGCCCCAGCATTTT
CASSRLREGNQPQHF
>.|TRBJ1-3|TRBV19|.
TGTGCCAGTTCTTTAGGGGCAGGTGGATCTGGAAACACCATATATTTT
CASSLGAGGSGNTIYF
>.|TRBJ2-1|TRBV11-2|.
TGTGCCAGCAGCTTCCAGCGGGTCTACAATGAGCAGTTCTTC
CASSFQRVYNEQFF
>.|TRBJ1-1|TRBV28|.
TGTGCCAGCAGTTTTCAGGGCAGAACTGAAGCTTTCTTT
CASSFQGRTEAFF
>once|TRBJ1-2|TRBV6-5|TRBD1
TGTGCCAGCAGACGGACAGGTGCTAACTATGGCTACACCTTC
CASRRTGANYGYTF
>.|TRBJ2-1|TRBV11-2|.
TGTGCCAGCACCCACCCTAACGGCGGGAAGTACAATGAGCAGTTCTTC
CASTHPNGGKYNEQFF
>few|TRBJ1-2|TRBV11-2|.
TGTGCCAGCAGCTTAGAAGGGGACGGACTATATGGCTACACCTTC
CASSLEGDGLYGYTF
>once|TRBJ1-5|TRBV5-5|.
TGTGCCAGCAGCTTGGCGCTGACAGCTTATAGCAATCAGCCCCAGCATTTT
CASSLALTAYSNQPQHF
>.|TRBJ1-5|TRBV6-5|TRBD1
TGTGCCAGCAGGACAGGGCTCAATCAGCCCCAGCATTTT
CASRTGLNQPQHF
>once|TRBJ2-2|TRBV10-1|.
TGCGCCAGCAGGGGGACAACGAACACCGGGGAGCTGTTTTTT
CASRGTTNTGELFF
>.|TRBJ1-1|TRBV10-3|.
TGTGCCATCAGTGATGGGGGGGCGGGTGGCTTGATTTCCGAAGCTTTCTTT
CAISDGGAGGLISEAFF
>.|TRBJ2-7|TRBV9|.
TGTGCCAGCAGCGCGACAGTAGACGAGCAGTACTTC
CASSATVDEQYF
>once|TRBJ1-2|TRBV2|TRBD1
TGTGCCAGCAGTCCGACAGGGGGCGACTATGGCTACACCTTC
CASSPTGGDYGYTF
>.|TRBJ1-6|TRBV5-6|TRBD1
TGTGCCAGCAGCTCGGTGGACAGGGATGATTCACCCCTCCACTTT
CASSSVDRDDSPLHF
>.|TRBJ2-7|TRBV11-1|TRBD2
TGTGCCAGCAGCTTGCTAGCGGGTAAAGACTACGAGCAGTACTTC
CASSLLAGKDYEQYF
>.|TRBJ1-1|TRBV10-3|TRBD1
TGTGCCATCAAGGGACAGGGGGCGGGCACTGAAGCTTTCTTT
CAIKGQGAGTEAFF
>.|TRBJ1-6|TRBV5-5|TRBD1
TGTGCCAGCAGCCTAGGGACAGAAAATTCACCCCTCCACTTT
CASSLGTENSPLHF
>.|TRBJ1-1|TRBV5-5|.
TGTGCCAGCAGCTTCCGGGACATTCGGAACACTGAAGCTTTCTTT
CASSFRDIRNTEAFF
>.|TRBJ2-7|TRBV27|TRBD1
TGTGCCAGCAGTGGGACAGGCTCCTACGAGCAGTACTTC
CASSGTGSYEQYF
>.|TRBJ2-3|TRBV7-9|.
TGTGCCAGCAGCTTAGCACAGGGAATTACAGATACGCAGTATTTT
CASSLAQGITDTQYF
>.|TRBJ2-7|TRBV7-2|.
TGTGCCAGCAGCCCCCATGCAACACCCTCCTACGAGCAGTACTTC
CASSPHATPSYEQYF
>.|TRBJ2-7|TRBV4-2|.
TGTGCCAGCAGCCAAGAGGGTAGCGTCCCCTACGAGCAGTACTTC
CASSQEGSVPYEQYF
>.|TRBJ2-3|TRBV10-2|.
TGCGCCAGCTCCCGCGGTCCTAGCACAGATACGCAGTATTTT
CASSRGPSTDTQYF
>.|TRBJ2-7|TRBV20-1|.
TGCAGTGCTAGTAGCGGCCCCTACGAGCAGTACTTC
CSASSGPYEQYF
>.|TRBJ1-3|TRBV29-1|TRBD1
TGCAGCGTTCGGGTAGACAGGGACACCATATATTTT
CSVRVDRDTIYF
>.|TRBJ1-2|TRBV29-1|TRBD1
TGCAGCGTTGAGGAGTACAGGGGGCGAGGCTACACCTTC
CSVEEYRGRGYTF
>.|TRBJ2-1|TRBV6-6|TRBD2
TGTGCCAGCAGGCCCCAGGTAGCGGGAGGGGAAAATGAGCAGTTCTTC
CASRPQVAGGENEQFF
>few|TRBJ1-6|TRBV6-5|.
TGTGCCAGCAGTTCCGAGGACAGATTCGGCGGATCACCCCTCCACTTT
CASSSEDRFGGSPLHF
>.|TRBJ1-1|TRBV2|TRBD1
TGTGCCAGTAGACAGGGCGGTGGCACTGAAGCTTTCTTT
CASRQGGGTEAFF
>.|TRBJ1-1|TRBV9|.
TGTGCCAGCAGCGTAGTAGGCAGGGGAAGCACTGAAGCTTTCTTT
CASSVVGRGSTEAFF
>.|TRBJ2-3|TRBV11-3|.
TGTGCCAGCAGCTTTCAGGGGAGCAGCACAGATACGCAGTATTTT
CASSFQGSSTDTQYF
>.|TRBJ2-2|TRBV3-1/TRBV3-2|TRBD2
TGTGCCAGCAGCCAAGGTCTACTAGCGGACCACACCGGGGAGCTGTTTTTT
CASSQGLLADHTGELFF
>.|TRBJ2-7|TRBV6-1|TRBD2
TGTGCCAGCAGTGAACGGCGACTAGCGACCTACGAGCAGTACTTC
CASSERRLATYEQYF
>.|TRBJ2-2|TRBV9|.
TGTGCCAGCAGCGGAGGACTCACCGGGGAGCTGTTTTTT
CASSGGLTGELFF
>few|TRBJ2-1|TRBV11-3|.
TGTGCCAGCAGCTTAGGGACAGAGGGTGAGCAGTTCTTC
CASSLGTEGEQFF
>.|TRBJ2-2|TRBV10-1|.
TGCGCCAGCAGCCGGGGGACGGCGAACACCGGGGAGCTGTTTTTT
CASSRGTANTGELFF
>.|TRBJ2-2|TRBV4-1|.
TGCGCCAGCAGCCAACATCCGGGGGAGAGCGCGAACACCGGGGAGCTGTTTTTT
CASSQHPGESANTGELFF
>.|TRBJ1-1|TRBV7-9|.
TGTGCCAGCAGCTTACGGGAGAGGGGTACTGAAGCTTTCTTT
CASSLRERGTEAFF
>.|TRBJ1-2|TRBV19|.
TGTGCCAGTAGTATGGGGGCAGTGACATTCGGGGGCTACACCTTC
CASSMGAVTFGGYTF
>.|TRBJ1-5|TRBV7-2|.
TGTGCCAGCAGCCTTCGGAGTATCTTTGACGGCAATCAGCCCCAGCATTTT
CASSLRSIFDGNQPQHF
>.|TRBJ2-1|TRBV4-2|TRBD2
TGTGCCAGCAGCCAAGGGACTAGCGGGAGGAATGAGCAGTTCTTC
CASSQGTSGRNEQFF